This is a list of T cell receptor beta chains from one sample in a study of T cell repertoires in cytomegalovirus infection. TCRdb ran MiXCR on the reads and lists one entry per CDR3 protein. The sample has fewer than 300,000 distinct CDR3 sequences; roughly 23% are singletons. Sample: PBMCs. The origin of the receptors is a human donor in good health (CMV status not recorded). Some clones in this sample may be carry-over from other donors' samples. CDR3s leave out the opening cysteine and the closing phenylalanine or tryptophan. A D gene is named only where the DNA matches it firmly.

V: TRBV20-1
J: TRBJ2-3
D: -
CDR3: SARFPTIDTQY

V: TRBV20-1
J: TRBJ1-2
D: -
CDR3: SAFRTTDGYT

V: TRBV28
J: TRBJ2-7
D: TRBD1
CDR3: ASRTEQGARFEQY

V: TRBV29-1
J: TRBJ2-7
D: -
CDR3: SVEYAEGKQY

V: TRBV12-3/TRBV12-4
J: TRBJ1-2
D: TRBD1
CDR3: ASSSGGGYGYT

V: TRBV7-2
J: TRBJ1-5
D: -
CDR3: ASSLGRTSNQPQH

V: TRBV7-3
J: TRBJ2-3
D: -
CDR3: ASSLRIGVSTDTQY

V: TRBV5-4
J: TRBJ2-1
D: -
CDR3: ASSVATGDNEQF

V: TRBV20-1
J: TRBJ1-5
D: TRBD1
CDR3: SAFRQGYQPQH

V: TRBV11-2
J: TRBJ1-4
D: TRBD1
CDR3: ASSSPSPWDRDEKLF

V: TRBV6-2/TRBV6-3
J: TRBJ2-1
D: -
CDR3: ASSNPRTQF

V: TRBV20-1
J: TRBJ2-1
D: -
CDR3: SARYAGFAEQF

V: TRBV28
J: TRBJ2-7
D: -
CDR3: ASKSAGVEQY

V: TRBV7-2
J: TRBJ2-3
D: -
CDR3: ASSRRVTDTQY